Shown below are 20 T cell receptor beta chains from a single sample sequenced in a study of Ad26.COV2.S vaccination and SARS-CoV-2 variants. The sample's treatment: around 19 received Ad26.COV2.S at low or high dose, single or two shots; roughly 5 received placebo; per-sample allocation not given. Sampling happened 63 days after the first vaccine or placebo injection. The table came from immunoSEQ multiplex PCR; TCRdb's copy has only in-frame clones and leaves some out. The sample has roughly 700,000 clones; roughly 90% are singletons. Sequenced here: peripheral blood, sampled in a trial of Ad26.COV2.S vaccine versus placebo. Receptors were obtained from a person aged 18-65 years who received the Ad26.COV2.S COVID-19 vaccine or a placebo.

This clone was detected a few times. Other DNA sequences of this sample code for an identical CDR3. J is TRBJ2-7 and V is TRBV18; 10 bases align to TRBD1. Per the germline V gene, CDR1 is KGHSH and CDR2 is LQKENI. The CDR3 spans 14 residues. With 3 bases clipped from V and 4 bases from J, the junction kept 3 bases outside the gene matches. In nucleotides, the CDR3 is TGTGCCAGCTCACCGGGACAGGGGAAGTACGAGCAGTACTTC. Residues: CASSPGQGKYEQYF.

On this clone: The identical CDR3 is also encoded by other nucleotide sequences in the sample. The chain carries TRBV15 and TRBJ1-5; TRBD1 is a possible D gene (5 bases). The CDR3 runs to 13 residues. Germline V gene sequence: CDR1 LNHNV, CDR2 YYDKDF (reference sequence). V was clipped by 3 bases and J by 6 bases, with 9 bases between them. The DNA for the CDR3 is TGTGCCACCAGCAGTCTGGGGGGTCAGCCCCAGCATTTT. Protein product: CATSSLGGQPQHF.

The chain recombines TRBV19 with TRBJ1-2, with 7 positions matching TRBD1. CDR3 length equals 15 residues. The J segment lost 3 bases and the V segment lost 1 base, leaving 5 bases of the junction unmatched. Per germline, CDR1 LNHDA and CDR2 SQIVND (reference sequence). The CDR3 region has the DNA TGTGCCAGTAGTATAGGACGGACAGGTTACTATGGCTACACCTTC. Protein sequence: CASSIGRTGYYGYTF. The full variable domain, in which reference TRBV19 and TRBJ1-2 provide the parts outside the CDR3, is DGGITQSPKYLFRKEGQNVTLSCEQNLNHDAMYWYRQDPGQGLRLIYYSQIVNDFQKGDIAEGYSVSREKKESFPLTVTSAQKNPTAFYLCASSIGRTGYYGYTFGSGTRLTVV.

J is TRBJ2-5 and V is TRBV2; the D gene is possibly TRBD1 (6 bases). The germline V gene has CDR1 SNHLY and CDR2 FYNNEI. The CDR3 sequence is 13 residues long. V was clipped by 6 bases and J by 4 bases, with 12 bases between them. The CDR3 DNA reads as TGTGCCAGCAGGGAACAGGGAATAGAGACCCAGTACTTC. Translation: CASREQGIETQYF.

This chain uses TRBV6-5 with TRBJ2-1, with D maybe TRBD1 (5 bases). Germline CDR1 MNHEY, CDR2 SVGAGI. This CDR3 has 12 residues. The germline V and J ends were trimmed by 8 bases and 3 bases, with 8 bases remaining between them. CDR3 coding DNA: TGTGCCAGCGGGGCCAACTACAATGAGCAGTTCTTC. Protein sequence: CASGANYNEQFF.

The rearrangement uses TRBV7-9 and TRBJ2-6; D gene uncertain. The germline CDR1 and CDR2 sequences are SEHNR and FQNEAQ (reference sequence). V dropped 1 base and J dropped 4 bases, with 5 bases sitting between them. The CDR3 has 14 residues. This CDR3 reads CASSLVGGANVLTF. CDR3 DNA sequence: TGTGCCAGCAGCTTAGTAGGGGGGGCCAACGTCCTGACTTTC.

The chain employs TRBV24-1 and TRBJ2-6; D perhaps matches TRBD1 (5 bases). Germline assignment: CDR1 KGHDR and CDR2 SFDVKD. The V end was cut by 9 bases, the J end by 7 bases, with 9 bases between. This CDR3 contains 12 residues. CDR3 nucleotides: TGTGCCACCCAAGACAGTGCCAACGTCCTGACTTTC. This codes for CATQDSANVLTF.

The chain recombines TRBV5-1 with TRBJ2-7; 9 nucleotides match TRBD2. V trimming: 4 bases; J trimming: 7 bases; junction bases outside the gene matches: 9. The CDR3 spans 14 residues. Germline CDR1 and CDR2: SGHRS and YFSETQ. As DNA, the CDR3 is TGCGCCAGCAGCACGGGACTAGCACTCGGGGAGCAGTACTTC. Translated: CASSTGLALGEQYF.

The CDR3 bases are TGTGCCAGCAGCCCAACAGCTGGGGTAAACATTCAGTACTTC. Translation: CASSPTAGVNIQYF. This chain links TRBV11-2 with TRBJ2-4; D gene unclear. The CDR3 length is 14 residues. Trimming stripped 5 bases from V and 6 bases from J, with 14 bases between. Germline V gives CDR1 SGHAT, CDR2 FQNNGV.

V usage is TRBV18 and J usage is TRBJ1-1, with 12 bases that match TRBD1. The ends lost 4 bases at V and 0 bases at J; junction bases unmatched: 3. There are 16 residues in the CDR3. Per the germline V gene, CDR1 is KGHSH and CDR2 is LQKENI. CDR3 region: CASSQGQGALNTEAFF. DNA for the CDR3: TGTGCCAGCTCACAGGGACAGGGGGCACTGAACACTGAAGCTTTCTTT.

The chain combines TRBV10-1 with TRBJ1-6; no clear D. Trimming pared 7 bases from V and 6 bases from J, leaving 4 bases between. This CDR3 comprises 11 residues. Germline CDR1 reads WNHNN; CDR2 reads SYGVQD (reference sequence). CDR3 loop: CASTPNSPLHF. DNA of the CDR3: TGCGCCAGCACTCCTAATTCACCCCTCCACTTT.

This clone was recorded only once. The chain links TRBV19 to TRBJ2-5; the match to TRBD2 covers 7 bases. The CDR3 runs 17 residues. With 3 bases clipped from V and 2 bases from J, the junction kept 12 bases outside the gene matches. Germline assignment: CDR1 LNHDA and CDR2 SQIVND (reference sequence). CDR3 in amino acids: CASSMTAGEVRQETQYF. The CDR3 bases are TGTGCCAGTAGTATGACGGCGGGGGAGGTCAGACAAGAGACCCAGTACTTC.

The CDR3 nucleotides are TGCGCCAGCAGCCCGGGACTAGCGGCGACCACAGATACGCAGTATTTT. Translation gives CASSPGLAATTDTQYF. This sequence joins TRBV5-1 and TRBJ2-3; 11 nucleotides line up with TRBD2. Germline-derived CDR1 and CDR2 are SGHRS and YFSETQ. The CDR3 spans 16 residues. V shed 4 bases, J shed 2 bases, and the junction held 6 bases outside the gene matches.

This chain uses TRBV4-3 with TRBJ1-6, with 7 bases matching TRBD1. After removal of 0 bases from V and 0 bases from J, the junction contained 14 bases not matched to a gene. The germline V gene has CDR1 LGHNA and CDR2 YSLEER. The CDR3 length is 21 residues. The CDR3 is CASSQEPGGGSSGSYNSPLHF. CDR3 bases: TGCGCCAGCAGCCAAGAGCCAGGGGGAGGATCGAGTGGCTCCTATAATTCACCCCTCCACTTT.

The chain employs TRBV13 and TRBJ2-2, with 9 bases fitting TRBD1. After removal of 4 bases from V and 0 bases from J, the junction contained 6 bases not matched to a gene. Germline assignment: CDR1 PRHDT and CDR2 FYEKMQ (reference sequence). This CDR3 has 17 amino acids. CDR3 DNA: TGTGCCAGCAGCTCGGACAGGGGCCTCGCGAACACCGGGGAGCTGTTTTTT. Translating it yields CASSSDRGLANTGELFF.

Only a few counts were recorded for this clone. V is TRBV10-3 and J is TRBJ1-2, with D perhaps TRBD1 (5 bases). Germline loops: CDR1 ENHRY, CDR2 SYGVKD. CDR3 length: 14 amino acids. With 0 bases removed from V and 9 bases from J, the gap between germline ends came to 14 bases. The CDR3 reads CAISESKGQGSYTF. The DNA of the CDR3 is TGTGCCATCAGTGAGTCGAAAGGGCAGGGTAGCTACACCTTC.

The CDR3 DNA is TGTGCCAGCAGCGGATCCCGGGGAGAGGGTCCAGATACGCAGTATTTT. Protein sequence: CASSGSRGEGPDTQYF. The genes are TRBV7-9 and TRBJ2-3; tentative D call: TRBD2 (5 bases). The CDR3 spans 16 residues. The V and J ends lost 5 bases and 4 bases respectively, with 19 bases between them. Germline lookup yields CDR1 SEHNR and CDR2 FQNEAQ (reference sequence).

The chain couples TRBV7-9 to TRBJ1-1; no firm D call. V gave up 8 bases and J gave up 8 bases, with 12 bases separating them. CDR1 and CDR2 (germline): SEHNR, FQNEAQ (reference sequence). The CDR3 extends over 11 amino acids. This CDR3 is CASSLGWEAFF. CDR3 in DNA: TGTGCCAGCTCCCTGGGGTGGGAAGCTTTCTTT.

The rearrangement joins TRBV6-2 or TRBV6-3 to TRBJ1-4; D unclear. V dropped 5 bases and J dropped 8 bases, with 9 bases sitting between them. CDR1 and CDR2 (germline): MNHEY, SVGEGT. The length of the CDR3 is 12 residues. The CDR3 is CASSRTKEKLFF. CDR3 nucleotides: TGTGCCAGCAGTAGGACCAAGGAAAAACTGTTTTTT.

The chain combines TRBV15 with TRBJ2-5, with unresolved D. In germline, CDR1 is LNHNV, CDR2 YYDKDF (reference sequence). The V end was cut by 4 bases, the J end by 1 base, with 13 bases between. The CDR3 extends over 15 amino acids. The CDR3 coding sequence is TGTGCCACCAGCAATTTCGGACCGGCCCAAGAGACCCAGTACTTC. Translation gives CATSNFGPAQETQYF.